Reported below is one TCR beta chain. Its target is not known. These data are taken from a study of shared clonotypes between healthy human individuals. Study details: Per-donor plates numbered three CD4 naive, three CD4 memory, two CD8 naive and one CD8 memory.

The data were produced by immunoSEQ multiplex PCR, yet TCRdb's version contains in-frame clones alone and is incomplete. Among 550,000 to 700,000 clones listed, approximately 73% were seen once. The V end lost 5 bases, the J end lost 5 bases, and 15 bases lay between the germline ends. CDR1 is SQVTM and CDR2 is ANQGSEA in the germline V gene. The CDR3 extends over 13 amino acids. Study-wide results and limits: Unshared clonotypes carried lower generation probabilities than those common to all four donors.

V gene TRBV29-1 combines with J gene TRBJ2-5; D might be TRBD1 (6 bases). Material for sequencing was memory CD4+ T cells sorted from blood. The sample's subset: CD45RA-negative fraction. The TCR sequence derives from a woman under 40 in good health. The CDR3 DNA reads TGCAGCGTTCGAACAGGGCAGTGGGAGACCCAGTACTTC. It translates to CSVRTGQWETQYF.